One and the same sample provided the 3 T cell receptor beta chains below, sequenced in a study of T cell repertoires in ileal Crohn's disease. The assay was immunoSEQ multiplex PCR, and TCRdb's table has in-frame clones only and misses some. Here the sample spans roughly 15,000 clones, under 90% being singletons. The specimen was ileal tissue. Source of these receptors: an adult with Crohn's disease.

V and J are TRBV6-5 and TRBJ2-7, with 7 bases aligning to TRBD2. The CDR3 covers 13 residues. Germline V gene sequence: CDR1 MNHEY, CDR2 SVGAGI. The trim removed 6 bases at V and 9 bases at J, leaving 11 bases unmatched. This chain's CDR3 is CASSVGSPGGQYF. The CDR3 DNA follows: TGTGCCAGCAGCGTAGGGTCCCCGGGAGGGCAGTACTTC.

This chain uses TRBV6-1 with TRBJ2-7; the match to TRBD1 covers 10 bases. The CDR3 consists of 15 residues. V was pared by 7 bases and J by 0 bases, with 6 bases of the junction left unmatched. Germline V gene data show CDR1 as MNHNS and CDR2 as SASEGT. CDR3 nucleotides: TGTGCCAGCACCCCTAGACAGGGGGCCTCCTACGAGCAGTACTTC. This codes for CASTPRQGASYEQYF.

V gene TRBV28 combines with J gene TRBJ2-1; 10 nucleotides align to TRBD1. CDR3 length: 16 amino acids. After removal of 3 bases from V and 4 bases from J, the junction contained 6 bases not matched to a gene. Germline V gives CDR1 MDHEN, CDR2 SYDVKM. CDR3 region: CASSFFGTGAYNEQFF. The CDR3 region has the DNA TGTGCCAGCAGTTTTTTTGGGACAGGGGCGTACAATGAGCAGTTCTTC.